Below, 2 T cell receptor beta chains from the same sample are listed, as sequenced in a study of T-cell memory formation after mild COVID-19 (dated by TCRdb to the early 2020s). The library was built by means of 5' RACE. This sample was sequenced with an Illumina NovaSeq 6000. TCRdb redid the processing of the public reads, applying fastp at Q25 and MiXCR, and retained in-frame beta chains. Rows matching on CDR3 protein sequence are summarized as one entry with the most common DNA and genes. The sample yields approximately 500,000 distinct CDR3 sequences; roughly 23% were counted once. The ten largest clones capture under 15% of the sample. The sample was PBMCs or a T cell subset sorted from them (not recorded which). The receptor set was obtained from an adult woman who had mild COVID-19 (a few samples of this study predate the infection). The sample titles of this study are shuffled in the database, so cell type and time point are left out; the donor was told from shared clones.

CDR3 residues: CASSAIGGFSTDTQYF. The DNA of the CDR3 is TGTGCCAGCAGCGCAATCGGGGGGTTTAGCACAGATACGCAGTATTTT. This rearrangement joins TRBV7-3 to TRBJ2-3; 7 bases agree with TRBD2. Germline CDR1 is SGHTA and CDR2 is FQGTGA. The CDR3 consists of 16 residues. The V gene end was trimmed by 5 bases and the J gene end by 0 bases; junction bases not matched to a gene: 8. Combining the CDR3 with reference TRBV7-3 and TRBJ2-3 gives the whole variable domain GAGVSQTPSNKVTEKGKYVELRCDPISGHTALYWYRQSLGQGPEFLIYFQGTGAADDSGLPNDRFFAVRPEGSVSTLKIQRTERGDSAVYLCASSAIGGFSTDTQYFGPGTRLTVL.

The genes are TRBV4-3 and TRBJ2-7, with D perhaps matching TRBD2 (7 bases). Deletions cut 3 bases from V and 4 bases from J, with 13 bases between. The CDR3 is 14 residues long. Per the germline V gene, CDR1 is LGHNA and CDR2 is YSLEER. The CDR3 is CASSQGGGEYEQYF. The CDR3, as DNA: TGCGCCAGCAGCCAGGGGGGGGGCGAATACGAGCAGTACTTC.